The T cell receptor (beta chain) described here comes from a study of HIV-infected children after antiretroviral therapy interruption. Study-level background: Most participating children were previously exposed to EBV and CMV. Interruption-arm sampling covered weeks 0, 12, interruption end (24 or 48), and about 3 years post-study. Study-level points and caveats: Naive CD4+ Gini coefficient rose by interruption end, suggesting clonal expansion. The CD45RA+ naive sort may contain some EMRA or stem memory cells.

The treatment denotes: PENTA 11 planned treatment interruption arm or continuous ART arm. Unique molecular identifiers were included in an RNA-based 3' RACE TCR library. TCRdb re-derived calls from the 3' RACE reads in MiXCR, one entry per CDR3 protein. This sample has about 46,000 distinct CDR3 sequences, with approximately 4% found just once. With regard to this clonotype: Its antigen is still unknown.

V trimming: 8 bases; J trimming: 7 bases; junction bases outside the gene matches: 24. The CDR3 runs to 19 residues. The receptor comes from a pool of human donors with HIV. The source was CD45RA+ CD4+ T cells from PBMCs, pooled from several time points, collected from a donor given antiretroviral therapy, either interrupted or continuous. The subset: naive CD4+ CD45RA+ CD45RO- T cells. The V and J genes are TRBV12-3 or TRBV12-4 and TRBJ2-1, with TRBD1 matching over 9 bases. Written as DNA, the CDR3 is TGTGCCAGCCGACGCTATGCCCGAAGCCGGGACAGGGTGGCAAATGAGCAGTTCTTC. Encoded protein: CASRRYARSRDRVANEQFF.